This paragraph reports one T cell receptor beta chain. Its antigen is unknown. No quality values exist for individual bases; no much larger clone is one base distant. Per the publication, the time point label means: about 28 days (+/-7) after the second vaccine dose. AZD1222 recipients with second doses at about 4 weeks or about 12 weeks were pooled, because spike-specific TCR depth and breadth did not differ between schedules. Samples from vaccinated people were obtained from the UK trials COV001 and COV002, which included a single-blind randomized controlled phase 2/3 trial of AZD1222 (ChAdOx1 nCoV-19) in healthy adults. Trial participant PBMC samples were collected at day 0 and day 28 after the second dose for TCRbeta chain sequencing. From the cysteine up to the phenylalanine, the CDR3 has a length of 15 residues. CDR3 DNA only is kept here, 45 bases in frame from base 1. Per the germline V gene (reference sequence), LNHDA is the CDR1 and SQIVND is the CDR2. Trimming takes 11 bases off V and 13 bases off J; junction bases not matched to a gene: 25.

This entry is derived from a study of T cell responses to AZD1222 COVID-19 vaccine (dated by TCRdb to the early 2020s). Regarding the research as a whole: TCR sequencing covered over 230 trial participants: 200 to 220 given two doses of AZD1222 and approximately 26 given two doses of MenACWY control vaccine. Trial participants were enrolled into age subgroups of 18-55, 56-69 and 70-plus years, which contained about 150, 27 and 61 TCR-sequenced participants, respectively. Here is what the overall study found, with its caveats: CD4 TCRs associated with the vaccine covered the entire spike protein, and the dominant responses were in regions 160-218 and 743-854. After two AZD1222 doses, spike-specific TCR breadth and depth were significantly higher than at day 0 and than in MenACWY recipients. Participants were mostly white British and included more females than males, and it was suggested by the authors that clonal diversity may have been underestimated. Because no day 14 peak-response samples were available, repertoires were characterized only after the peak T cell response. In the small 56-69-year group, the increase in depth fell short of significance, most likely because of low power. Conclusions about previously exposed vaccinees are limited because only six or seven AZD1222 recipients were SARS-CoV-2 seropositive at baseline. Epitopes outside the regions mutated in the B.1.351 and B.1.1.7 variants were reportedly recognized by nearly half of the unique spike-specific TCRs.

The CDR3 regions of human TCRbeta chains were subjected to immunosequencing. Per the original workflow: TCRs in the repertoires were compared against a reference library of SARS-CoV-2-specific TCRs that had been generated with the MIRA antigen-specificity platform. Breadth meant the fraction of unique TCRs that were SARS-CoV-2-associated, whereas depth meant the fraction of total T cells that were SARS-CoV-2-associated. Using the MIRA data, each spike-specific TCR was assigned both to the spike region to which the TCR was reactive and to a CD4 or CD8 class. Log10-transformed breadth and depth values were compared by one-way ANOVA with Sidak's multiple comparisons tests. Drawn from immuneACCESS, this table holds only the in-frame rearrangements with V and J called that TCRdb kept. Clones are partly lost; checked studies trace under half to an unresolved V gene and leave the rest unexplained. V, J and clone size reflect that table, while D and trimming were determined from the DNA. A total of about 150,000 clones appear in this sample, roughly 90% of them only once. Clones ranked in the top ten supply about 3.3% of the sample.

The specimen comprised peripheral blood, sampled 28 days after the second AZD1222 dose. Here the chain combines TRBV19 and TRBJ1-2; TRBD1 lines up with 7 middle nucleotides. This receptor was taken from an adult who received the AZD1222 COVID-19 vaccine. CDR3 protein: CAAKEPYRDSPRVTF. The base sequence is TGTGCCGCTAAAGAGCCTTACCGGGACAGTCCGAGAGTCACCTTC.